These 10 T cell receptor beta chains were all obtained from the same sample, sequenced in a study of cytomegalovirus exposure and HLA in healthy donors. PCR was performed using 60 Vbeta and 13 Jbeta primers. Sequencing was performed with immunoSEQ multiplex PCR; in TCRdb, only in-frame clones are kept and a portion is missing. The top ten hold roughly 12% of the sample, which has about 110,000 clones, 76% seen once. Sequenced: PBMCs. These receptors came from a man aged 30 to 39 in good health and CMV-seropositive.

The CDR3 protein is CASAWGGRTEAFF. Written as DNA, the CDR3 is TGTGCCAGCGCCTGGGGGGGAAGGACTGAAGCTTTCTTT. V is TRBV28 and J is TRBJ1-1, with D possibly being TRBD1 (5 bases). CDR1 is MDHEN and CDR2 is SYDVKM in the germline V gene. CDR3 size: 13 residues. Trimming removed 8 bases from V and 5 bases from J, with 15 bases in between.

The chain uses TRBV7-9 and TRBJ1-1; 7 nucleotides align to TRBD1. The germline V gene encodes CDR1 SEHNR and CDR2 FQNEAQ (reference sequence). This CDR3 region has 15 residues. With V trimmed by 2 bases and J by 0 bases, 3 bases remained unmatched. CDR3 in amino acids: CASSLQTGMNTEAFF. The CDR3 DNA sequence: TGTGCCAGCAGCTTACAGACAGGGATGAACACTGAAGCTTTCTTT.

The genes are TRBV6-1 and TRBJ1-3; 7 bases agree with TRBD1. CDR1 MNHNS and CDR2 SASEGT come from the germline V gene. The CDR3 covers 15 residues. J was trimmed by 3 bases and V by 4 bases; bases with no gene match: 6. CDR3 nucleotides: TGTGCCAGCAGTGGTGGGGGACAGCTTGGAAACACCATATATTTT. Translated, it gives CASSGGGQLGNTIYF.

This clone is a singleton in its sample. The chain recombines TRBV7-9 with TRBJ1-5; D may be TRBD1 (6 bases). Per the germline V gene, CDR1 is SEHNR and CDR2 is FQNEAQ (reference sequence). The CDR3 contains 14 residues. V was cut by 6 bases and J by 3 bases, with 12 bases left in between. The CDR3 here is CASSYTGPNQPQHF. CDR3 DNA sequence: TGTGCCAGCAGTTATACAGGGCCCAATCAGCCCCAGCATTTT.

This chain links TRBV5-1 with TRBJ1-1; D uncertain. V lost 1 base to trimming and J lost 4 bases, with 11 bases between them. Germline lookup yields CDR1 SGHRS and CDR2 YFSETQ. The CDR3 sequence is 14 residues long. The CDR3 region is CASSLWAAGTEAFF. CDR3 sequence (DNA): TGCGCCAGCAGCTTGTGGGCAGCGGGCACTGAAGCTTTCTTT. Variable domain in full (rest from reference TRBV5-1 and TRBJ1-1): KAGVTQTPRYLIKTRGQQVTLSCSPISGHRSVSWYQQTPGQGLQFLFEYFSETQRNKGNFPGRFSGRQFSNSRSEMNVSTLELGDSALYLCASSLWAAGTEAFFGQGTRLTVV.

The chain combines TRBV7-9 with TRBJ2-3; 8 positions match TRBD1. The CDR3 runs 17 residues. The V gene's germline CDR1 is SEHNR and CDR2 FQNEAQ (reference sequence). Trimming took 5 bases from V and 2 from J; bases not matched to a gene: 12. Written as DNA, the CDR3 is TGTGCCAGCAGCCGCCCAGAGACAGGGGCGCACACAGATACGCAGTATTTT. It is translated as CASSRPETGAHTDTQYF.

The chain is built from TRBV6-5 and TRBJ2-2, with D perhaps TRBD1 (6 bases). Trimming cost V 6 bases and J 4 bases, with 15 bases left between them. The CDR3 runs to 15 residues. Germline assignment: CDR1 MNHEY and CDR2 SVGAGI. The CDR3 is CASSSEGVPTGELFF. In DNA, the CDR3 is TGTGCCAGCAGCTCCGAGGGGGTGCCCACCGGGGAGCTGTTTTTT.

This clone was counted only a few times. The chain is built from TRBV4-3 and TRBJ1-1, with D possibly TRBD1 on 6 matching bases. The CDR3 length is 15 residues. Germline CDR1 is LGHNA and CDR2 is YSLEER. The ends were cut back, 0 bases at V and 0 bases at J, with 8 bases in the middle. CDR3 DNA sequence: TGCGCCAGCAGCCAAGATCGGACAGTGAACACTGAAGCTTTCTTT. This gives the protein CASSQDRTVNTEAFF.

This chain connects TRBV30 to TRBJ1-6; no clear D gene. This CDR3 is 12 amino acids long. The germline V gene has CDR1 GTSNPN and CDR2 SVGIG (reference sequence). The ends were cut back, 4 bases at V and 5 bases at J, with 6 bases in the middle. The CDR3 coding sequence is TGTGCCTGGACGGAGAATAATTCACCCCTCCACTTT. Encoded protein: CAWTENNSPLHF.

This clone has only one observation. The chain couples TRBV10-3 to TRBJ2-1; 11 nucleotides line up with TRBD2. The ends lost 10 bases at V and 4 bases at J; junction bases unmatched: 9. The CDR3 has 15 residues. CDR1 and CDR2 from the germline V gene are ENHRY and SYGVKD. CDR3 bases: TGTGCCACCCAGGTAGCGGGGGGGCCATACAATGAGCAGTTCTTC. It encodes CATQVAGGPYNEQFF.